These 5 T cell receptor beta chains originate from one sample sequenced in a study of blood T cell repertoires in COVID-19. The assay was immunoSEQ multiplex PCR, and TCRdb's table has in-frame clones only and misses some. The profile shows roughly 250,000 clones, over 75% of them singletons. The sample consisted of PBMCs or T cells enriched from blood (not recorded which). The receptors come from a young woman who had recovered from COVID-19.

The gene calls are TRBV28 and TRBJ1-1, with D unresolved. V shed 5 bases and J shed 7 bases, with 11 bases lying between them. This CDR3 comprises 12 residues. Germline V gene sequence: CDR1 MDHEN, CDR2 SYDVKM. In DNA form, the CDR3 reads TGTGCCAGCAGTCTTCCGGGAGGTGAAGCTTTCTTT. This translates into CASSLPGGEAFF.

This sequence joins TRBV10-3 and TRBJ1-1; 7 nucleotides line up with TRBD1. In germline, CDR1 is ENHRY, CDR2 SYGVKD. This CDR3 spans 15 amino acids. The V and J ends lost 0 bases and 7 bases, in that order; junction bases with no gene match: 8. In DNA, the CDR3 is TGTGCCATCAGTGAGTCGAACGCAGGGGGAGTTGAAGCTTTCTTT. Translation gives CAISESNAGGVEAFF.

The chain combines TRBV5-4 with TRBJ1-2; D perhaps matches TRBD1 (6 bases). The CDR3 has 18 amino acids. Trimming left V 2 bases short and J 5 bases short, with 25 bases between. The V gene's germline CDR1 is SGHNT and CDR2 YYREEE (reference sequence). CDR3 coding DNA: TGTGCCAGCAGCTTAGGTCCAAGGACACAGGGCCTAGGGTATGGCTACACCTTC. The encoded protein is CASSLGPRTQGLGYGYTF.

This clone has just one count. The chain employs TRBV18 and TRBJ1-3; D remains ambiguous. Trimming left V 2 bases short and J 0 bases short, with 20 bases between. CDR3 size: 19 residues. Germline V gives CDR1 KGHSH, CDR2 LQKENI. The CDR3 nucleotides read TGTGCCAGCTCACCAGTCGTCGGTGGCCTAGAATCCTCTGGAAACACCATATATTTT. This encodes CASSPVVGGLESSGNTIYF.

The genes are TRBV9 and TRBJ2-1; D is undetermined. From germline, CDR1 is SGDLS and CDR2 YYNGEE. Trimming removed 4 bases at V and 7 bases at J, with 9 bases between. This CDR3 is 12 amino acids long. The chain's CDR3 is CASSPGRNEQFF. The CDR3 DNA reads as TGTGCCAGCAGCCCAGGAAGAAATGAGCAGTTCTTC. Variable domain in full (rest from reference TRBV9 and TRBJ2-1): DSGVTQTPKHLITATGQRVTLRCSPRSGDLSVYWYQQSLDQGLQFLIQYYNGEERAKGNILERFSAQQFPDLHSELNLSSLELGDSALYFCASSPGRNEQFFGPGTRLTVL.